The clone carrying this T cell receptor (beta chain) came up once. The antigen is unknown. Individuals having autoimmune disease history or systemic immunosuppression were not enrolled. The data stem from a study of OX40 agonist ivuxolimab in advanced cancers. As for the study in general: Past anti-PD-1, anti-PD-L1 or anti-CTLA-4 therapy was accepted, and 40% had received some.

The assay was immunoSEQ multiplex PCR, and TCRdb's table has in-frame clones only and misses some. Of tens of thousands of clones in the sample, 90% to 95% were seen once. V was trimmed by 5 bases and J by 14 bases, leaving 19 bases between them. From germline, CDR1 is MNHEY and CDR2 SVGAGI. CDR3 length: 14 amino acids. Study-level results: CD8+ T cells showed, on average, more clonal expansion than CD4+ cells. In the expanded peripheral T cells, antigen specificity was never determined.

Here the sequenced sample was CD4+ or CD8+ T cells sorted from blood, taken in a trial of the OX40 agonist ivuxolimab. This TCR derives from an adult with an advanced solid tumor such as melanoma, head and neck, liver or kidney cancer. The chain employs TRBV6-5 and TRBJ1-6, with unresolved D. CDR3 amino acids: CASSRAGRDFSLHF. CDR3 in DNA: TGTGCCAGCAGTCGCGCCGGGAGAGACTTTTCCCTCCACTTT.